This T cell receptor (beta chain) derives from a study of STAT5B mutations in CD4+ large granular lymphocyte leukemia. Whole-study results and caveats: About 26% of private leukemic clonotypes occurred rarely in other patients' non-leukemic repertoires. 8/27 top patient clones versus 2/35 control clones were TRBV06-family.

Concerning this clone itself: What it binds is not known.

Germline assignment: CDR1 SGHRS and CDR2 YFSETQ. V lost 4 bases, J lost 5 bases, and 15 bases lay in between. The CDR3 totals 15 residues. The table came from immunoSEQ multiplex PCR; TCRdb's copy has only in-frame clones and leaves some out. This table has approximately 49,000 clones, 55% to 75% appearing once. Healthy controls were blood donor buffy coats. The V gene is TRBV5-1, the J gene TRBJ2-2; possibly TRBD1 or TRBD2 for D (5 bases each). This sequence was found in a human donor in good health. The sample taken for sequencing was CD4+ T cells from blood buffy coats. The DNA for the CDR3 is TGCGCCAGCAGCCCGTGGGACCAGCGAACCGGGGAGCTGTTTTTT. This gives the protein CASSPWDQRTGELFF.